This T cell receptor beta chain was profiled in a study of blood T cell repertoires in COVID-19. This clone was recorded a few times. This sample includes further DNA sequences coding for the same CDR3. Sequencing was performed with immunoSEQ multiplex PCR; in TCRdb, only in-frame clones are kept and a portion is missing. The table records around 200,000 clones, over 75% of them present only once. The sample taken for sequencing was peripheral blood. The sequence derives from a woman aged 45-59 years with acute or convalescent COVID-19.

CDR3: CSASGTGRNYGYTF. The DNA for the CDR3 is TGCAGCGCCAGTGGTACAGGGAGAAACTATGGCTACACCTTC. V and J are TRBV20-1 and TRBJ1-2; a weak D match, TRBD1 (6 bases). This CDR3 is 14 amino acids long. Germline V gene sequence: CDR1 DFQATT, CDR2 SNEGSKA (reference sequence).